This T cell receptor (beta chain) derives from a study of CD8+ T cells in alopecia areata. Overall study: Treated patients were given oral tofacitinib, which was dosed at 5 to 10 mg twice daily. Study-level findings and limits: There were many expanded lesional clones persisting in scalp and blood during tofacitinib. Association of baseline CD8+ expansion with response is uncertain owing to one nonresponder.

This CDR3 contains 13 residues. CDR1 is ENHRY, CDR2 SYGVKD, per germline. V lost 3 bases and J 7 bases, leaving 13 bases between the germline ends. Points on this clone: The antigen is unknown.

Treatment in this sample: oral pan-JAK inhibitor, 5-10 mg twice daily. Peripheral blood, together with lesional scalp punch biopsies, was collected from alopecia areata patients. TCR sequencing used cDNA made by reverse transcription of extracted RNA. Produced via immunoSEQ multiplex PCR; TCRdb's table is partial and in-frame only. The data show more than 100,000 clones, around 84% seen once. This TCR was recovered from a human donor with alopecia areata. Sequencing was performed on CD8+ T cells sorted from blood, taken between weeks 30 and 35, from a patient treated with tofacitinib. The genes are TRBV10-3 and TRBJ2-7, with D possibly TRBD2 on 5 matching bases. In DNA, the CDR3 is TGTGCCATCAGTGAAGAAAATCGGGAAGAGCAGTACTTC. Its translation is CAISEENREEQYF.